This paragraph reports one TCR beta chain. This receptor's antigen is unknown. Base qualities are not recorded, but no much larger clone differs from it by a single base. The data originate from a study of T cell repertoires in cytomegalovirus infection (dated by TCRdb to between 2018 and 2021). For context, the study as a whole: Recently identified HLA-C-restricted CMV epitopes, whose presentation resists viral immunomodulation, were targeted by peptide stimulations together with well-studied HLA-B-restricted epitopes. Donor HLA type was relevant to the analysis, because carriage of CMV infection together with the matching HLA type was indicated by public TCR beta signatures. Results the study describes overall, beyond this receptor: The ex vivo response was dominated by HLA-C-restricted CMV-specific TCR beta clonotypes, and the single most frequent clonotype in two of eight donors was supplied by these HLA-C-restricted clonotypes. In both this cohort and an independent cohort of 350 to 400 donors, the cumulative frequency of public TCR beta family members distinguished carriers of CMV infection plus the relevant HLA type.

Explained via the paper, the treatment or condition label denotes: in vitro stimulation with specific CMV peptide epitopes to enrich CMV-specific T cells. From a lookup of the germline V gene (reference sequence), CDR1 and CDR2 are DFQATT and SNEGSKA. After removal of 6 bases from V and 0 bases from J, the junction retains 5 bases not matched to a gene. There are 15 amino acids in the CDR3, from cysteine to phenylalanine inclusive. The entry retains the CDR3 DNA only, 45 bases that are in frame from base 1. Reads for this sample came from an Illumina HiSeq 1500. TCRdb redid the processing of the public reads, applying fastp at Q25 and MiXCR, and retained in-frame beta chains. A single entry per CDR3 protein holds the most common genes and DNA from its merged rows. The sample contains some 590,000 distinct CDR3 sequences, approximately 40% of them found a single time. More than 40% of the sample is taken by the ten largest.

The specimen comprised cultured PBMCs, sampled from culture after CMV antigen stimulation. The chain uses TRBV20-1 and TRBJ2-1, with 10 bases in between that match TRBD2. This TCR derives from a human donor in good health (CMV status not recorded). Some clones in this sample may be carry-over from other donors' samples. The CDR3 region has the sequence CSARSSGGSYNEQFF. The nucleotide sequence is TGCAGTGCGAGATCTAGCGGGGGCTCCTACAATGAGCAGTTCTTC.